These 23 T cell receptor beta chains were all obtained from the same sample, sequenced in a study of CD8 T cells in ankylosing spondylitis. TCRdb fed the 5' RACE reads into MiXCR, producing one record per CDR3 protein. The data show 40,000 or so distinct CDR3 sequences, 10% seen once. The sample consisted of blood, either unsorted or a sorted T cell fraction (not recorded which). Receptors originate from a male donor with ankylosing spondylitis or in good health (not recorded which).

This clonotype was seen ten or more times. This sequence joins TRBV7-3 and TRBJ1-2; 12 nucleotides match TRBD1. The CDR3 covers 14 residues. J gave up 8 bases and V 5 bases, and 6 bases lay outside the gene matches. Germline lookup yields CDR1 SGHTA and CDR2 FQGTGA. CDR3 sequence: CASSPGTGGRGYTF. CDR3 bases: TGTGCCAGCAGCCCTGGGACAGGGGGCAGGGGCTACACCTTC.

Ten or more counts support this clonotype. The chain couples TRBV29-1 to TRBJ1-2, with 11 bases fitting TRBD1. The germline gives CDR1 SQVTM, CDR2 ANQGSEA. The CDR3 is 13 residues long. The V segment lost 7 bases and the J segment 7 bases; nucleotides outside the gene matches: 8. The CDR3 sequence is CSDGQGAIGGYTF. CDR3 nucleotides: TGCAGCGACGGACAGGGGGCCATTGGTGGCTACACCTTC.

This clonotype was picked up many times. V and J are TRBV7-2 and TRBJ1-1; D is ambiguous. Germline-derived CDR1 and CDR2 are SGHTA and FQGNSA. This CDR3 is 11 amino acids long. V lost 2 bases to trimming and J lost 6 bases, with 4 bases between them. The CDR3 protein is CASSLYAEAFF. The CDR3 DNA reads TGTGCCAGCAGCTTATATGCTGAAGCTTTCTTT.

This clonotype was seen a handful of times. This sequence joins TRBV7-8 and TRBJ1-4; D may be TRBD1 (5 bases). Trimming shortened V by 6 bases and J by 0 bases, and 14 bases separated the two germline ends. The germline CDR1 and CDR2 sequences are SGHVS and FQNEAQ. The CDR3 covers 16 residues. CDR3 sequence: CASSFHAGSTNEKLFF. CDR3 in DNA: TGTGCCAGCAGTTTCCACGCAGGGTCAACTAATGAAAAACTGTTTTTT.

This clonotype was picked up a small number of times. The chain combines TRBV28 with TRBJ2-7, with 13 positions matching TRBD2. The CDR3 consists of 21 residues. V shed 5 bases, J shed 6 bases, and the junction held 25 bases outside the gene matches. CDR1 and CDR2 from the germline V gene are MDHEN and SYDVKM. This chain's CDR3 is CASSQPIGTSGEKTRGPEQYF. The CDR3 nucleotides are TGTGCCAGCAGTCAACCCATTGGGACTAGCGGGGAGAAAACCAGGGGCCCCGAGCAGTACTTC.

This clonotype has at least ten counts. The V call is TRBV12-3 or TRBV12-4, the J call TRBJ1-2; a weak D match, TRBD1 (6 bases). Trimming pared 3 bases from V and 7 bases from J, leaving 9 bases between. CDR3 length: 12 amino acids. This chain's CDR3 is CASSFIQGGYTF. The CDR3 DNA follows: TGTGCCAGCAGTTTCATACAGGGTGGCTACACCTTC.

In this sample, this clonotype turned up many times. This rearrangement joins TRBV29-1 to TRBJ1-1; 11 nucleotides align to TRBD1. Germline-derived CDR1 and CDR2 are SQVTM and ANQGSEA. Unmatched junction bases numbered 9, after V lost 6 bases and J lost 0 bases. This CDR3 has 16 amino acids. DNA of the CDR3: TGCAGCGTATCTGGGACAGGGGGTGGGATGAACACTGAAGCTTTCTTT. Translation: CSVSGTGGGMNTEAFF. Variable domain in full (rest from reference TRBV29-1 and TRBJ1-1): SAVISQKPSRDICQRGTSLTIQCQVDSQVTMMFWYRQQPGQSLTLIATANQGSEATYESGFVIDKFPISRPNLTFSTLTVSNMSPEDSSIYLCSVSGTGGGMNTEAFFGQGTRLTVV.

The V and J genes are TRBV12-3 or TRBV12-4 and TRBJ2-1; either TRBD1 or TRBD2 may supply D (5 bases each). With 0 bases removed from V and 10 bases from J, the gap between germline ends came to 13 bases. The CDR3 length is 14 residues. Here the CDR3 DNA reads TGTGCCAGCAGTTTAGCGATCGGGACCGCGGAGCAGTTCTTC. Protein product: CASSLAIGTAEQFF.

This clonotype was counted many times. The rearrangement joins TRBV12-3 or TRBV12-4 to TRBJ2-2; the match to TRBD1 covers 10 bases. V lost 3 bases and J lost 6; bases outside the gene matches: 7. The CDR3 consists of 16 residues. CDR3 coding DNA: TGTGCCAGCAGTTTGGATGGGACAGGGGTGTCCGGGGAGCTGTTTTTT. It codes for CASSLDGTGVSGELFF.

As for this clonotype: This may come from a read error, since a much larger clone is one base off. This chain links TRBV10-3 with TRBJ2-7, with a weak D call TRBD2 (6 bases). Germline-derived CDR1 and CDR2 are ENHRY and SYGVKD. This CDR3 has 13 amino acids. V was trimmed by 10 bases and J by 7 bases, leaving 20 bases between them. The CDR3 DNA reads TGTGCCAGCTCCTTGCGGGGAACGGGAGAGCAGTACTTC. As protein: CASSLRGTGEQYF.

In its sample, this clonotype was seen many times. V gene TRBV11-2 combines with J gene TRBJ2-7; D ambiguous. The germline V gene encodes CDR1 SGHAT and CDR2 FQNNGV. CDR3 length: 13 amino acids. V was shortened by 1 base and J by 2 bases, with 6 bases between the two germline ends. The DNA for the CDR3 is TGTGCCAGCAGCTTAGGCAACGCCTACGAGCAGTACTTC. It translates to CASSLGNAYEQYF.

To note about this clonotype: A much larger clonotype is one base distant, so this may be a read error. V and J are TRBV11-2 and TRBJ1-3; D may be TRBD1 (5 bases). In germline, CDR1 is SGHAT, CDR2 FQNNGV. Trimming left V 8 bases short and J 0 bases short, with 14 bases between. The CDR3 length is 15 residues. The CDR3 loop reads CASGYSGNSGNTIYF. The CDR3, as DNA: TGTGCCAGCGGCTACTCAGGGAACTCTGGAAACACCATATATTTT.

This clonotype was found many times. CDR3 bases: TGTGCCAGCAGCCACCGACGAGATACGCAGTATTTT. Translating it yields CASSHRRDTQYF. The chain has TRBV6-6 and TRBJ2-3; D unclear. Germline V gene sequence: CDR1 MNHNY, CDR2 SVGAGI (reference sequence). Deletions cut 6 bases from V and 5 bases from J, with 9 bases between. This CDR3 is built from 12 residues.

This clonotype was observed once. The V gene is TRBV21-1, the J gene TRBJ1-1; TRBD1, as called in the table, went unchecked against the DNA. TRBV21-1 constitutes a pseudogene. The CDR3 spans 16 residues. The DNA for the CDR3 is TGTGCCAGCAGCCTCCATCCCGGGGTCTTGAACACTGAAGCTTTCTTT. Translating it yields CASSLHPGVLNTEAFF.

The chain has TRBV12-3 or TRBV12-4 and TRBJ2-5; 10 nucleotides agree with TRBD2. The CDR3 totals 16 residues. V shed 6 bases, J shed 0 bases, and the junction held 7 bases outside the gene matches. The CDR3 spells CASSPGLAAYQETQYF. The CDR3 nucleotides are TGTGCCAGCAGCCCCGGACTAGCGGCGTACCAAGAGACCCAGTACTTC.

There are many counts of this clonotype. DNA of the CDR3: TGCAGTGCCAGGGAGGATAGGGGGCGCGGGTACGAGCAGTACTTC. This encodes CSAREDRGRGYEQYF. The gene calls are TRBV20-1 and TRBJ2-7, with D perhaps matching TRBD1 (7 bases). Trimming pared 6 bases from V and 4 bases from J, leaving 22 bases between. CDR1 and CDR2 from the germline V gene are DFQATT and SNEGSKA (reference sequence). This CDR3 has 15 amino acids.

This clonotype was observed at least ten times. The chain employs TRBV6-1 and TRBJ1-3; D not certain. The germline V and J ends were trimmed by 6 bases and 9 bases, with 9 bases remaining between them. Germline V CDR1 and CDR2: MNHNS, SASEGT. The CDR3 has 11 residues. The CDR3 DNA reads TGTGCCAGCAGGGGAGGAGGCACCATATATTTT. Translating it yields CASRGGGTIYF.

Comment on this clonotype: A clone one base away is much larger, so this may be a read error. The V call is TRBV6-1, the J call TRBJ2-5; tentatively, D is TRBD1 (5 bases). The end of the DNA is better explained by TRBJ2-1, so the J call may be wrong. CDR1 and CDR2 from the germline V gene are MNHNS and SASEGT. This CDR3 region has 14 residues. The CDR3 reads CASSPPQGSVDQFF. The CDR3 nucleotides are TGTGCCAGCAGCCCTCCCCAGGGTTCAGTGGACCAGTTCTTC.

This clonotype was picked up many times. A read error may account for a junction end that differs from germline. This CDR3 reads CASSLWGTGGESQPQHF. CDR3 nucleotide sequence: TGTGCCAGCAGTCTATGGGGGACAGGGGGCGAGAGTCAGCCCCAGCATTTT. This sequence joins TRBV28 and TRBJ1-5, with 12 bases fitting TRBD1. The V gene's germline CDR1 is MDHEN and CDR2 SYDVKM. This CDR3 spans 17 amino acids. Full variable domain (rest looked up from reference TRBV28 and TRBJ1-5): DVKVTQSSRYLVKRTGEKVFLECVQDMDHENMFWYRQDPGLGLRLIYFSYDVKMKEKGDIPEGYSVSREKKERFSLILESASTNQTSMYLCASSLWGTGGESQPQHFGDGTRLSIL.

This clonotype was seen ten or more times. The genes are TRBV12-3 or TRBV12-4 and TRBJ1-1; 11 positions agree with TRBD1. The CDR3 has 14 amino acids. V trimming: 7 bases; J trimming: 6 bases; junction bases outside the gene matches: 7. CDR3 amino acids: CASTWDRGGSEAFF. CDR3 bases: TGTGCCAGCACTTGGGACAGGGGGGGCTCTGAAGCTTTCTTT.

This clonotype was counted at least ten times. The V and J genes are TRBV20-1 and TRBJ2-1; 12 bases are shared with TRBD2. V was clipped by 0 bases and J by 7 bases; unmatched bases: 4. Germline CDR1 and CDR2: DFQATT and SNEGSKA (reference sequence). The CDR3 loop spans 15 amino acids. In nucleotides, the CDR3 is TGCAGTGCTAGAGAGGGGACTAGCGGGCAAAATGAGCAGTTCTTC. Translation gives CSAREGTSGQNEQFF.

This clonotype was observed many times. The chain uses TRBV12-3 or TRBV12-4 and TRBJ2-5, with unresolved D. The CDR3 runs to 13 residues. V gave up 3 bases and J gave up 5 bases, with 10 bases separating them. DNA of the CDR3: TGTGCCAGCAGTTTGAGGCAGAGGGAGACCCAGTACTTC. Protein sequence: CASSLRQRETQYF.

This clonotype appeared many times. The V and J genes are TRBV11-1 and TRBJ2-1; tentatively, D is TRBD1 (5 bases). Deletions cut 0 bases from V and 0 bases from J, with 15 bases between. This CDR3 is built from 18 residues. Germline V gene lookup returns CDR1 SGHAT and CDR2 FQDESV (reference sequence). The CDR3 protein is CASSLAVTAVTSYNEQFF. CDR3 coding DNA: TGTGCCAGCAGCTTAGCAGTGACAGCCGTTACCTCCTACAATGAGCAGTTCTTC.